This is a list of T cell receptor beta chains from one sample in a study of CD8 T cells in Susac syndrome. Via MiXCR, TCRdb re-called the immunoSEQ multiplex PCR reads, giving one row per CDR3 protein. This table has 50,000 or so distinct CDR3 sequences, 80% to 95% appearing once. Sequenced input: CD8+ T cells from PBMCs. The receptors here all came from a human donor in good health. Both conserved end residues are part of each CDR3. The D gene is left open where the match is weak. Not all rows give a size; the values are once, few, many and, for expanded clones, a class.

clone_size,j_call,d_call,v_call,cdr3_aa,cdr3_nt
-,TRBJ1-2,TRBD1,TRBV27,CASTALDDRVDGYTF,TGTGCCAGCACCGCCTTAGACGACAGGGTGGATGGCTACACCTTC
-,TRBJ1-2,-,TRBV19,CASSMAQEGYTF,TGTGCCAGTAGTATGGCCCAGGAGGGCTACACCTTC
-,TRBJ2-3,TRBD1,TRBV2,CASSVETGGPDTQYF,TGTGCCAGCAGTGTTGAGACAGGGGGTCCAGATACGCAGTATTTT
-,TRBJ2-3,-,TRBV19,CASSTTYTDTQYF,TGTGCCAGTAGTACAACTTACACAGATACGCAGTATTTT
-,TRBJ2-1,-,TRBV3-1,CASSQEGDFLGTHTYNEQFF,TGTGCCAGCAGCCAAGAAGGCGATTTTTTGGGGACTCACACCTACAATGAGCAGTTCTTC
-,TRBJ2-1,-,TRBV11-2,CASSSFHDDNEQFF,TGTGCCAGCAGCTCCTTCCATGACGACAATGAGCAGTTCTTC
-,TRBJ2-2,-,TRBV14,CASSQEFEHEAGLYTVGELFF,TGTGCCAGCAGCCAAGAATTCGAACACGAAGCAGGGCTCTATACGGTCGGGGAGCTGTTTTTT
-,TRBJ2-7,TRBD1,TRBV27,CASSPLDRAGEQYF,TGTGCCAGCAGCCCCCTGGACAGGGCAGGCGAGCAGTACTTC
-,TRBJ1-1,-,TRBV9,CASSVVDREAFF,TGTGCCAGCAGCGTAGTAGACAGAGAAGCTTTCTTT
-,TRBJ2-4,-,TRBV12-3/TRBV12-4,CASSHPRDIQYF,TGTGCCAGCAGTCATCCAAGGGACATTCAGTACTTC
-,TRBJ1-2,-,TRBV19,CASSPPFNYGYTF,TGTGCCAGTAGCCCCCCTTTTAACTATGGCTACACCTTC
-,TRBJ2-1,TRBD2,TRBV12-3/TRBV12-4,CASSKTSGRGYEQFF,TGTGCCAGCAGTAAAACTAGCGGGAGAGGGTATGAGCAGTTCTTC
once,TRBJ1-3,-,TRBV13,CASSSPRGSSGNTIYF,TGTGCCAGCAGCTCTCCTAGGGGAAGCTCTGGAAACACCATATATTTT
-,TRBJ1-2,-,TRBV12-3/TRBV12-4,CASRELGASGYTF,TGTGCCAGCAGGGAACTGGGGGCCTCTGGCTACACCTTC
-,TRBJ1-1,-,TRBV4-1,CASSQPPGGTEAFF,TGCGCCAGCAGCCAACCCCCCGGGGGAACTGAAGCTTTCTTT
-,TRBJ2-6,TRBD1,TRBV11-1,CASSLPMGGQGFSGANVLTF,TGTGCCAGCAGCCTCCCCATGGGCGGACAGGGATTCTCTGGGGCCAACGTCCTGACTTTC
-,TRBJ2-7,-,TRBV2,CASSESLGTPYEQYF,TGTGCCAGCAGTGAATCTCTCGGGACGCCCTACGAGCAGTACTTC
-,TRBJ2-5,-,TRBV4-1,CASSQGQTLGSQYF,TGCGCCAGCAGCCAAGGACAAACACTAGGTTCCCAGTACTTC
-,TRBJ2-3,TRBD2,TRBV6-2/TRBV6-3,CASSSLTMAGEGADTQYF,TGTGCCAGCAGTTCCCTGACAATGGCGGGAGAAGGGGCAGATACGCAGTATTTT
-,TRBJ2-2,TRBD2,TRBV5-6,CASGLAGSGELFF,TGTGCCAGCGGACTAGCGGGGTCCGGGGAGCTGTTTTTT
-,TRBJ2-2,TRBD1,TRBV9,CASSVASFRSADRAPGELFF,TGTGCCAGCAGCGTAGCCTCCTTCCGTTCCGCAGACAGGGCACCCGGGGAGCTGTTTTTT
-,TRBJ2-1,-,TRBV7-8,CASSLYPSPLNNEQFF,TGTGCCAGCAGCTTATATCCCAGCCCCCTCAATAATGAGCAGTTCTTC
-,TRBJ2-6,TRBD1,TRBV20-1,CSVTHRGASGANVLTF,TGCAGTGTCACGCACAGGGGGGCCTCTGGGGCCAACGTCCTGACTTTC
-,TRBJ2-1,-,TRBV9,CASSVGGGGEQFF,TGTGCCAGCAGCGTAGGGGGGGGCGGTGAGCAGTTCTTC
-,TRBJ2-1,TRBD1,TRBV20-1,CSASGTGSYNEQFF,TGCAGTGCCTCCGGGACAGGGAGTTACAATGAGCAGTTCTTC
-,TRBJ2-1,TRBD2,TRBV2,CASRIAGIYNEQFF,TGTGCCAGCAGAATAGCGGGGATCTACAATGAGCAGTTCTTC
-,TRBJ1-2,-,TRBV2,CASSGSRSGDGYGYTF,TGTGCCAGCAGTGGAAGCCGCTCAGGGGACGGCTATGGCTACACCTTC